The clone carrying this T cell receptor (beta chain) was seen a handful of times. J gave up 7 bases and V 6 bases, and 6 bases lay outside the gene matches. The CDR3 sequence is 14 residues long. CDR1 is SGHTS, CDR2 YDEGEE, per germline. This entry comes from a study of blood T cell repertoires in COVID-19. Method: immunoSEQ multiplex PCR; TCRdb's copy keeps in-frame clones and lacks some. The sample lists around 170,000 clones; roughly 70% were seen once. This chain joins TRBV5-8 and TRBJ1-4; 10 bases line up with TRBD1. The clonotype comes from a woman aged 80 or over with acute or convalescent COVID-19. The sequenced sample consisted of peripheral blood. The CDR3 bases are TGTGCCAGCACCAAGGACAGGGGGGTTGAAAAACTGTTTTTT. Protein sequence: CASTKDRGVEKLFF.